This TCR beta chain comes out of a study of cytomegalovirus exposure and HLA in healthy donors (dated by TCRdb to about 2017). With regard to the full study: According to an earlier analysis of a few hundred of the donors, about 190 million T cells yielded roughly 100 million unique TCR beta sequences and 276 Gb of sequence data. Around 320 gigabases of sequencing data and roughly 90 million unique TCR sequences were included in an early release covering 550 to 650 HLA-typed donors. Of the approximately 370 genotyped donors, less than 90% were placed in the genetic ancestry cluster associated with self-reported Caucasian donors. The aim of the study was to test whether cataloging public T cell receptors could identify signatures of past pathogen exposure. The study used immunosequencing to profile the T cell repertoires of 666 subjects and linked those repertoires to cytomegalovirus serostatus. In addition to the first cohort of approximately 670 subjects, a separate validation cohort of under 150 different subjects was used. High-throughput TCR immunosequencing, statistical association of individual TCRs with disease status, and machine learning were combined to predict cytomegalovirus infection status. A later analysis re-examined previously published TCR beta repertoires from around 670 donors and added high-resolution HLA genotyping to investigate patterns of TCR occurrence. Rather than drawing on any new phenotypic data, the later analysis identified candidate immune exposures from TCR beta sequences and the way those sequences occurred across donors. An earlier analysis of a few hundred of the donors applied high-throughput TCR beta sequencing to assess whether each TCR beta V gene segment acted as functional or pseudogenic. Donor age, sex, ethnicity and CMV serostatus were collected together with the repertoire data. A later genetic analysis took genome-wide SNP genotypes for about 65% of the roughly 670 donors and used that subset as a discovery cohort. All discovery cohort repertoires had been generated using a single sequencing platform. Class I and class II HLA loci were covered by the typing at four-digit resolution. The number of typed donors differed by locus: roughly 620-640 for A, B, C, DRB1 and DQB1; 522 for DQA1; 606 for DPA1; and some 430 for DPB1. Because of strong linkage in the cohort, 4 to 6 DR-DQ haplotypes were treated as single units for association and clustering. On average, roughly 240,000 unique TCR beta nucleotide sequences were sequenced per donor among a few hundred genotyped donors of the cohort, with roughly 20% of those sequences being non-productive.

Libraries were made using the immunoSEQ multiplex PCR assay. A mixture of 60 forward primers for TCR Vbeta segments and 13 reverse primers for TCR Jbeta segments was used in the multiplex PCR. Amplification of the CDR3 region of rearranged TCR beta genes was performed with a multiplex PCR assay on genomic DNA. Amplified TCR beta libraries were sequenced as 87-base-pair reads on the Illumina HiSeq System. The authors' pipeline ran thus. A later analysis tallied about 77 million unique TCR beta chains across the 610 or so repertoires, and approximately 12 million of those chains were shared by two or more donors. Raw reads were error-corrected and collapsed into unique sequences by a nearest-neighbor algorithm in which closely related sequences were merged to remove PCR and sequencing errors. To assign V, D and J gene segments, CDR3 sequences were aligned to IMGT reference sequences. For a sequence to be retained, a match of at least six nucleotides to both a V gene segment and a J gene segment was required. A rearrangement was called productive if the CDR3 had no stop codons and remained in frame with V and J, and every other rearrangement was called non-productive. CDR3 was defined by IMGT convention, running from the second conserved V-encoded cysteine to the conserved J-encoded phenylalanine. In an earlier analysis of just under 600 of the donors, sequences lacking an unambiguous match to a single V gene segment were excluded. An earlier analysis of several hundred of the donors called V segments functional above 56.7% productive rearrangements and segregating when the between-donor standard deviation exceeded 5%. A statistical classification framework was built to diagnose cytomegalovirus status from the catalog of TCR beta chain sequences. In a later analysis, V and J genes were assigned by comparing TCR nucleotide sequences against IMGT/GENE-DB human TR gene sequences. In a later analysis, CDR3 sequences and most-parsimonious VDJ recombination scenarios were assigned using the TCRdist pipeline. In a later analysis, each TCR beta chain was defined by its CDR3 amino acid sequence together with its V-gene family, and reads lacking a unique V-gene family were excluded. A later analysis removed 592 highly shared, low-generation-probability nucleotide sequences to deal with suspected cross-contamination and a sequencing artifact. In a later analysis, a clonal expansion index was calculated for each public chain from normalized within-repertoire ranks of inferred template counts. In a later analysis, generation probabilities were computed using a VDJ recombination model fitted to out-of-frame rearrangements, and the results were checked against IGoR. In a later analysis, hypergeometric tests were used to score TCR-TCR, TCR-HLA and TCR-CMV co-occurrence, with a repertoire-size bias correction applied to TCR pairs. In a later analysis, false discovery rates were estimated by permuting HLA or CMV assignments 20 times. In a later analysis, co-occurring TCRs were grouped with DBSCAN, and TCRdist sequence similarity was added when clustering was performed within HLA-allele-positive subsets. For co-occurrence clustering, repertoires with fewer than 30,000 or more than 120,000 public chains were excluded, along with four or five repertoires with anomalous nucleotide sharing. TCRdb took this table from immuneACCESS and kept in-frame rearrangements with V and J called. Such tables lack part of the clones; where checked against another copy, unresolved V genes explain under half of the gap, and the rest is unexplained. The V and J calls and the clone size are those of that table, but D and trimming were determined from the DNA. The sample table records approximately 220,000 clones; roughly 85% of these occur just once. In total, the top ten clones hold around 2% of the sample.

The cohort consisted of 670 or so healthy bone marrow donors. All cohort members were sampled while nominally healthy, although unrecorded immune exposures were likely present. The donor was CMV seronegative and was included in the group of several hundred seronegative cohort members. A peripheral blood sample was collected from each donor, and TCR beta sequencing was performed on peripheral blood mononuclear cells. Genomic DNA was extracted from the blood cell samples with the Qiagen DNeasy Blood Extraction Kit. Regarding this clone: What this receptor recognizes is not known. The input lacks base qualities; no much larger clone sits a single base away.

Results the study describes overall, beyond this receptor: A further reported finding was that TCR beta sequences accurately predicted the HLA-A and HLA-B alleles for most subjects in the first cohort. In this cohort, only TCR beta chains were sequenced, and detectable features were limited by the absence of alpha or paired-chain data. The 87-base-pair reads could not distinguish some IMGT-functional V segments, including TRBV6-2 and TRBV6-3, so those segments were excluded. It was suggested by the authors that the approach could potentially be generalized to other disease states and immunological phenotypes. HLA typing was unavailable for some donors at each locus, so association tests used only the typed subset. In a later analysis, some 18,000 TCR beta sequences were associated with specific HLA alleles at a false discovery rate of 0.05. Because counts were too low, under 20 rarely observed V segments, including chromosome 9 orphons, were left out of the earlier analysis of some 600 of the donors. According to a later analysis, most CMV-associated TCR beta chains appeared to be HLA-restricted, and the HLA associations seemed to be driven largely by CMV exposure. The sequencing pipeline was judged likely to have produced a cluster of highly shared sequence variants as a technical artifact. Immune exposure information for the cohort was limited to CMV serostatus. Presence/absence analyses assumed roughly uniform sequencing depth across donors, an assumption that may not hold. A later analysis reported that several top co-occurrence clusters appeared linked to parvovirus B19, influenza, CMV and Epstein-Barr virus. A total of 164 TCR beta chains were listed by the study as associated with cytomegalovirus. In an earlier analysis of more than 500 of the donors, most TCR beta V segments appeared in productive rearrangements about 90% or about 30% of the time, broadly matching IMGT annotations. Linkage disequilibrium might explain the correlated functional status among segregating V segments, but an unknown experimental factor could not be ruled out. In a later analysis, the rate of TCR association differed among HLA loci, with DRB1 alleles having the most associated TCRs and HLA-C alleles having the fewest. In vitro tests confirmed that three of the cytomegalovirus-associated TCR beta chains recognize cytomegalovirus antigens. In both the original and validation cohorts, the classifier was reported to diagnose cytomegalovirus status with high specificity and sensitivity. In a later genetic analysis, fewer N-insertions in productive TCRs were reported among donors in an Asian-associated ancestry cluster than the approximately 670-donor mean. Most TCR sequences were observed very rarely across donors, whereas some public TCRs were present in many individuals. In a later analysis, HLA-associated TCR beta chains were found to be more clonally expanded and to have lower generation probabilities than equally common non-associated chains. A later genetic analysis associated a missense DCLRE1C variant with V-gene and J-gene trimming of TCR beta chains, and an independent cohort replicated the association. When HLA alleles, especially DR and DQ, strongly co-occurred, attributing TCR associations to individual alleles was difficult.

The CDR3 holds 12 amino acids from the cysteine to the phenylalanine. Solely the CDR3 DNA is kept, with 36 bases framed from the first base. Taken from the germline V gene, the CDR1 and CDR2 loops are MNHEY and SVGAGI. At the junction V is shortened by 4 bases and J by 8 bases, with 11 bases in between. The TCR was taken from a man between 18 and 29 years old in good health and CMV-seronegative. The sequencing input was PBMCs. The chain uses TRBV6-5 and TRBJ1-2, with a tentative D gene TRBD1 over 6 matching bases. The bases are TGTGCCAGCAGTTTCGAGGGGGTCGGCTACACCTTC. Its translation is CASSFEGVGYTF.